This T cell receptor (beta chain) came from a study of vaccination and CD4 T cells after COVID-19. In the study overall: Overlapping peptides of the spike proteins of SARS-CoV-2, HCoV-NL63, HCoV-OC43 and HCoV-229E were used for cell stimulation.

The CDR3 has 16 residues. After removal of 6 bases from V and 3 bases from J, the junction contained 8 bases not matched to a gene. Germline V lookup: CDR1 MNHNS, CDR2 SASEGT. Findings of the study overall: It was found that, in convalescent patients, 304 of 307 vaccine-specific clones were spike mono-reactive. SARS-CoV-2-reactive clonotypes showed a nonsignificant median rise from approximately 23 to 38.

This clonotype was seen more than once but under ten times. What it binds is unknown. Researchers used the Oncomine TCR Beta short-read assay to sequence DNA from cultured CD4+ T cells. The authors extracted genomic DNA from cultured CD4+ T cells. MiXCR was run by TCRdb on the PCR reads, yielding one entry per CDR3 protein. The data show approximately 11,000 distinct CDR3 sequences, about 30% seen once. Treatment given: approximately 10-day PBMC culture with coronavirus spike peptide pools or control peptides (ViraFEST assay). Investigators obtained the unexposed donor's CD4+ T cells before the COVID-19 pandemic (2011-2018). Peptide pools at 10 ug/ml and IL-2 at roughly 9.3 IU/ml were added to cultures of under 2.5 million PBMCs per well.

This clonotype originated in a human donor in good health. Sequenced material: CD4+ T cells from blood, cultured in vitro. This chain uses TRBV6-1 with TRBJ1-2; 12 nucleotides agree with TRBD1. CDR3 DNA sequence: TGTGCCAGCAGAGGGACAGGGGGCGCGTGGGACTATGGCTACACCTTC. Amino acid sequence: CASRGTGGAWDYGYTF.